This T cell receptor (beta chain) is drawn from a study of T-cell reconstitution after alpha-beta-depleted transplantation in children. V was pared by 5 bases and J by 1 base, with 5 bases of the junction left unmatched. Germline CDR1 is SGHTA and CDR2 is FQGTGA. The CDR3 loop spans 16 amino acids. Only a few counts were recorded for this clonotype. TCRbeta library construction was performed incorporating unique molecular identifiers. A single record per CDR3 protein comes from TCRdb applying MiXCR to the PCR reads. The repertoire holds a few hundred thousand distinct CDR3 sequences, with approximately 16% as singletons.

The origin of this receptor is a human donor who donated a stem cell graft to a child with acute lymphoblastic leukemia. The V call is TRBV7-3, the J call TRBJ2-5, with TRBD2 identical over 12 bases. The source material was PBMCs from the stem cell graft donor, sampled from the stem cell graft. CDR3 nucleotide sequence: TGTGCCAGCAGCCCCGGACTAGCGGGGAGCCAAGAGACCCAGTACTTC. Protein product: CASSPGLAGSQETQYF.